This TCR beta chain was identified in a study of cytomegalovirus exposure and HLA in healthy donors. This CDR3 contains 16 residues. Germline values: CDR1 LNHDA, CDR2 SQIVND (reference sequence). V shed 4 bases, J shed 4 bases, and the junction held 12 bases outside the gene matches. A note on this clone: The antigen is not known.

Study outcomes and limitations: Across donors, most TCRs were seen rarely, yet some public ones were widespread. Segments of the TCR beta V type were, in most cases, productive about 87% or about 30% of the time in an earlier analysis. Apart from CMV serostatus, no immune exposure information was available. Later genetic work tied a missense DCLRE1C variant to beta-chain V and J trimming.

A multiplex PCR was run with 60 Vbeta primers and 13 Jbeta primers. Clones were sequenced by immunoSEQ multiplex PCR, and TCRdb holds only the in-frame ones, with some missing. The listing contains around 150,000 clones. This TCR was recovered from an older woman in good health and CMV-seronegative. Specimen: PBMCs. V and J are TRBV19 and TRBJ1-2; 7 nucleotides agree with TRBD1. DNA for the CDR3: TGTGCCAGTAGTAACCGTATCGGGACAGTCCTCTATGGCTACACCTTC. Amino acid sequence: CASSNRIGTVLYGYTF.